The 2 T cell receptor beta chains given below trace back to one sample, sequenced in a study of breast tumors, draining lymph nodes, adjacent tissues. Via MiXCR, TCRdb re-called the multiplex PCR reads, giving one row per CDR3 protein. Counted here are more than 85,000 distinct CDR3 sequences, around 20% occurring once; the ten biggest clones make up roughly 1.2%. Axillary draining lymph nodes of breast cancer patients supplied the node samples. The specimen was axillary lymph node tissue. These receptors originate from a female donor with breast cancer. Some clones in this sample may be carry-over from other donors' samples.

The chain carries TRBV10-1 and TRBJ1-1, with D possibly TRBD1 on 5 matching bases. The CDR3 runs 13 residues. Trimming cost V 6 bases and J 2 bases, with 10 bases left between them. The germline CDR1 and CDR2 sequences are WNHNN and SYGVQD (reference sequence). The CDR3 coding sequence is TGCGCCAGCAGGAGACAGATCAACACTGAAGCTTTCTTT. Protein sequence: CASRRQINTEAFF.

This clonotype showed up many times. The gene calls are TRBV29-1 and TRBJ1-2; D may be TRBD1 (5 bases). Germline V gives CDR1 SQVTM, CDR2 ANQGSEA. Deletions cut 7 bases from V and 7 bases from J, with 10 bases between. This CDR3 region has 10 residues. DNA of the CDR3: TGCAGCGCCTTTCAGGGTGGCTACACCTTC. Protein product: CSAFQGGYTF.